This T cell receptor beta chain was sequenced in a study of shared clonotypes between healthy human individuals. Study-level findings and limits: It was expected that sequencing depth would affect clonotype sharing among donors. Specimens sampled were limited to blood, with tissue repertoires likely differing.

Libraries were prepared by immunoSEQ multiplex PCR; TCRdb keeps only in-frame clonotypes and omits some of them. Among 1 million to 1.3 million clones listed, around 78% were seen once. The CDR3 spans 14 residues. The germline V gene has CDR1 SEHNR and CDR2 FQNEAQ (reference sequence). With 6 bases removed from V and 1 base from J, the gap between germline ends came to 9 bases. This clone appeared a few times. Its antigen remains unidentified. The healthy adult donors were HIV-negative and reported no recent acute infections or vaccinations. The receptor's source is a man aged 18 to 29 in good health. Some clones in this sample may be carry-over from other donors' samples. The V call is TRBV7-9, the J call TRBJ2-2; possible D gene TRBD1, 5 bases. The sequenced sample consisted of memory CD4+ T cells from PBMCs. The subset is: CD45RA-negative fraction. CDR3 DNA sequence: TGTGCCAGCAGAACCGACAGGAACACCGGGGAGCTGTTTTTT. Translating it yields CASRTDRNTGELFF.